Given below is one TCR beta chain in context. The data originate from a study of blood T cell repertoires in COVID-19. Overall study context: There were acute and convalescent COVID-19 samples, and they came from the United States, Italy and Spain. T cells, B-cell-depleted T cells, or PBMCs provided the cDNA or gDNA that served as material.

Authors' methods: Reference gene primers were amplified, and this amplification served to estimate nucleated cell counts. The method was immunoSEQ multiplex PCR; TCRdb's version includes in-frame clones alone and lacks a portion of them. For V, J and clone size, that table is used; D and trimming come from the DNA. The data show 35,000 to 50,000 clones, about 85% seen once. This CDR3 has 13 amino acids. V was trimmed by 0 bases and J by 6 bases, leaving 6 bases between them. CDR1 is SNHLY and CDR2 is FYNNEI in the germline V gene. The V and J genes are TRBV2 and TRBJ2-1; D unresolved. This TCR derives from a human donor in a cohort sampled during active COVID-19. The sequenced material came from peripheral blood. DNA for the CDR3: TGTGCCAGCAGTGAAGCCTACAGCAATGAGCAGTTCTTC. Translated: CASSEAYSNEQFF.